This record concerns one T cell receptor (beta chain) sequence. Its target antigen remains unknown. The library was prepared using 5' RACE. Preparation of each TCR library used around 3.5 ug of total RNA. For each sample, cDNA synthesis was carried out in eight separate reactions using SMARTScribe reverse transcriptase. During cDNA synthesis, template switching was used to introduce unique molecular identifiers that contained a 6-nucleotide sample barcode. TCRalpha and TCRbeta cDNA was amplified in two nested PCRs of about 17 and 10 cycles, and bead purification was carried out after each PCR. Before amplification, cDNA was treated with uracil DNA-glycosylase and purified using the QIAquick PCR purification kit. The second PCR added Illumina TruSeq-compatible adapters along with sample-specific barcodes. TapeStation and Qubit were used to check library quality and concentration, and approximately 5.5 ng of each library went into the pool. Sequencing of pooled libraries was carried out on an Illumina HiSeq2500 single-index Rapid Run using 2 x 100 bp reads and custom sequencing primers. The source study handled its data this way. UMI-based consensus assembly with MiGEC version 1.2.6 was used to correct PCR and sequencing errors. V(D)J alignment, clonotype assembly and CDR3 extraction were performed with MiXCR version 2.1.1. To normalise gene usage, clonotype sharing and MAIT/NKT TCR abundance, the analysis used the top 1000, 10 000 and 20 000 clonotypes per sample. After downsampling to 27 000 UMIs, diversity was calculated as the inverse Simpson index using the vegan R package. Statistical testing used paired Mann-Whitney U tests on the discordant twin pairs and applied Benjamini-Hochberg correction for multiple testing. One entry per CDR3 protein sequence results from the TCRdb reprocessing of the reads, with DNA left out. The authors' filters were not applied to this entry. This specimen's table enumerates 300,000 to 350,000 distinct CDR3 sequences. The top ten constitute approximately 2% of the sample.

The data were taken from a study of monozygotic twins with inflammatory bowel disease (dated by TCRdb to 2018 to 2020). Study-wide context: In total, about 28 monozygotic twin pairs made up the full study: 19 Danish pairs, all IBD-discordant, plus nine German pairs, of which four were IBD-concordant and five were IBD-discordant. The search for disease-associated traits relied mainly on comparing IBD patients with their genetically identical healthy co-twins within discordant pairs. Each individual had, on average, about 151 000 unique TCRalpha sequences and 181 000 unique TCRbeta sequences available for analysis. What the work shows at the level of the full study, not this receptor alone: Differing immunosuppressive treatments among patients may have added background noise and inter-individual variability to the repertoires. Compared with healthy twins, IBD patients shared fewer clonotypes with other individuals, and the difference was most pronounced in patients with signs of disease activity. The analysis was unable to tell apart different T cell subtypes. No single strong signal or clonotype linked to IBD turned up in the results, so the idea that one exists was not supported. Repertoire similarity did not differ between concordant and discordant twins, possibly due to limited statistical power. IBD patients had lower TCRbeta repertoire diversity, measured by the inverse Simpson index, than their healthy co-twins.

From each donor, a roughly 2.5 ml peripheral blood sample was drawn into PAXgene tubes and stored at -80 degrees C. Without T cell sorting, total RNA was isolated from whole blood using the PAXgene blood miRNA kit on an automated QIAcube. Peripheral blood from monozygotic twin pairs, either concordant or discordant for inflammatory bowel disease, underwent deep TCRalpha and TCRbeta repertoire profiling that used unique molecular barcoding. Smoking habits were recorded for all twin pairs, and each individual was classified as a current, former or never smoker. Sequenced: blood. The clonotype comes from a human donor with ulcerative colitis or Crohn's disease, or a healthy co-twin of an affected twin (not recorded which).

The CDR3 in this case is CASSLGRAYNEQFF. This receptor chain uses TRBV12-3 or TRBV12-4 and TRBJ2-1. The CDR3 numbers 14 residues from cysteine through phenylalanine. The entry carries no DNA sequence.